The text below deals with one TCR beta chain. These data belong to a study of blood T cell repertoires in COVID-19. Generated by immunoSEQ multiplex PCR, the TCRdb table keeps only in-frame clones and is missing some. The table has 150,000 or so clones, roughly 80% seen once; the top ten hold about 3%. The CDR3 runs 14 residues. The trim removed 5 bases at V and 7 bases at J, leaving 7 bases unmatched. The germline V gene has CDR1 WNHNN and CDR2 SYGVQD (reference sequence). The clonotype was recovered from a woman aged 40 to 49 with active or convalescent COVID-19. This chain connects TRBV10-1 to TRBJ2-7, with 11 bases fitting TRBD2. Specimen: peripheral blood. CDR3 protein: CASSSSGGPGEQYF. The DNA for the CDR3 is TGCGCCAGCAGTTCTAGCGGGGGGCCGGGGGAGCAGTACTTC.